The T cell receptor beta chain under discussion was sequenced for a study of Tregs in tolerant kidney transplant recipients. Study-wide background: Recipients received nonmyeloablative bone marrow transplants from related graft donors, with transient mixed chimerism.

TCRdb's copy holds only in-frame clones and misses some; the assay was immunoSEQ multiplex PCR. Among about 94,000 clones, roughly 93% were seen once, and the ten largest hold 0.46%. With regard to this clone: Its antigen is not identified.

Study-wide results and limits: Biological reproducibility was not directly addressed in this study. Expanding Tregs on activated donor B cells appeared to best identify donor-specific TCRbeta clones.

Unstimulated regulatory T cells (CD4+CD25+CD127-), CD4+CD25- non-regulatory cells, CD4 and CD8 cells were FACS-sorted from thawed PBMCs. CDR3 length equals 15 residues. Trimming removed 0 bases at V and 0 bases at J, with 8 bases between. Germline V gives CDR1 SGHDT, CDR2 YYEEEE. The clonotype was recovered from a human donor who received a combined kidney and bone marrow transplant. This chain joins TRBV5-6 and TRBJ2-3; no clear D. Source: CD4+ T cells from blood, taken before the transplant. CDR3 protein: CASSLVMSSTDTQYF. The CDR3 coding sequence is TGTGCCAGCAGCTTGGTAATGTCTAGCACAGATACGCAGTATTTT.